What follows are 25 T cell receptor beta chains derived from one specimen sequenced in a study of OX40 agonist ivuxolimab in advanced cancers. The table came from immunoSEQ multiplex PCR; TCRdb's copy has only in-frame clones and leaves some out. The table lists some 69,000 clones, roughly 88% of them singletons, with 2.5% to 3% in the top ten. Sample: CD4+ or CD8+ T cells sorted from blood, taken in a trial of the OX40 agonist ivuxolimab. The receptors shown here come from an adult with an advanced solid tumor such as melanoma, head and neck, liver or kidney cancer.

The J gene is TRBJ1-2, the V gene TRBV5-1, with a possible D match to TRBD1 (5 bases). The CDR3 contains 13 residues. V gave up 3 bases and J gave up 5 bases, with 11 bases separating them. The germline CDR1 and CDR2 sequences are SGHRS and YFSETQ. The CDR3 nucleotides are TGCGCCAGCAGCTCCGGGCAGGGTTATGGCTACACCTTC. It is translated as CASSSGQGYGYTF.

The DNA for the CDR3 is TGTGCCAGAAGCTTCGGTCAGGGACAGGTCTTGGACGAGCAGTACTTC. This encodes CARSFGQGQVLDEQYF. This chain connects TRBV5-3 to TRBJ2-7, with 8 bases aligning to TRBD1. TRBV5-3 is marked as an open reading frame, function uncertain. V lost 2 bases, J lost 5 bases, and 12 bases stayed unmatched. This CDR3 is 16 amino acids long.

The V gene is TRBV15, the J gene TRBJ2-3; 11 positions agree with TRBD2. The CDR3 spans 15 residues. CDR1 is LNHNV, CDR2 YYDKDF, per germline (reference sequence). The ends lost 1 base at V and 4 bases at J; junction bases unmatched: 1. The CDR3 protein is CATSRGGLAADTQYF. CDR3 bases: TGTGCCACCAGCAGAGGGGGACTAGCGGCAGATACGCAGTATTTT.

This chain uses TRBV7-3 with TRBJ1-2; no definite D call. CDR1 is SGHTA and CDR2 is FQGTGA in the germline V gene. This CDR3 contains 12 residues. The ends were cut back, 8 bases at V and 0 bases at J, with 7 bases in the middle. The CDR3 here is CASPPPNYGYTF. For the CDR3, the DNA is TGTGCCAGCCCCCCCCCTAACTATGGCTACACCTTC.

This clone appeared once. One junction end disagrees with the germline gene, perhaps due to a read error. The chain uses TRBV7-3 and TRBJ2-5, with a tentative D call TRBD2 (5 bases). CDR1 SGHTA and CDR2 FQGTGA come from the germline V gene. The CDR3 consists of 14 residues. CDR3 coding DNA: TGTGTCAGCAGCTTAAAGTTCGCGGGAGAGACCCAGTACTTC. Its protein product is CVSSLKFAGETQYF. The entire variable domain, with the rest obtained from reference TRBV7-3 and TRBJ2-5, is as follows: GAGVSQTPSNKVTEKGKYVELRCDPISGHTALYWYRQSLGQGPEFLIYFQGTGAADDSGLPNDRFFAVRPEGSVSTLKIQRTERGDSAVYLCVSSLKFAGETQYFGPGTRLLVL.

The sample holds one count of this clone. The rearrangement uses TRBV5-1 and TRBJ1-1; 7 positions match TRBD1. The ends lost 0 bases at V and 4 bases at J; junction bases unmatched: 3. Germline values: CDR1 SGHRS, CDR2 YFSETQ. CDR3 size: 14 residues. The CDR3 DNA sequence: TGCGCCAGCAGCTTGGGACAGGGATCCACTGAAGCTTTCTTT. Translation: CASSLGQGSTEAFF.

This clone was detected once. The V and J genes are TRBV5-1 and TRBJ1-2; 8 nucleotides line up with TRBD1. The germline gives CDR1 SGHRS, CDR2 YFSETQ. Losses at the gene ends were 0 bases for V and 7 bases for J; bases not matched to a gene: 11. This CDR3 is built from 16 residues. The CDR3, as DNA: TGCGCCAGCAGCTTGGCCGGTTGGCAGGGGGCGGTTGGCTACACCTTC. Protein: CASSLAGWQGAVGYTF.

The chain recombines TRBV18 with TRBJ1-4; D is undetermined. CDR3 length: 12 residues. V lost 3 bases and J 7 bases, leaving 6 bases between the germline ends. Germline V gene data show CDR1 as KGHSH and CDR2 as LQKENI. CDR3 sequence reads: CASSPYSEKLFF. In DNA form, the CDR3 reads TGTGCCAGCTCACCCTACAGTGAAAAACTGTTTTTT. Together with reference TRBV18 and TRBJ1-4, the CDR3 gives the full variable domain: NAGVMQNPRHLVRRRGQEARLRCSPMKGHSHVYWYRQLPEEGLKFMVYLQKENIIDESGMPKERFSAEFPKEGPSILRIQQVVRGDSAAYFCASSPYSEKLFFGSGTQLSVL.

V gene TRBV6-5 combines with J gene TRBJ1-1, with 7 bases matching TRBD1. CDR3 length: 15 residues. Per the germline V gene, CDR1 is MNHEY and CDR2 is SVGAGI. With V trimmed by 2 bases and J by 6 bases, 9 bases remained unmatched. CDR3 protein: CASSYRFATGSEAFF. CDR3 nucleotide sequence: TGTGCCAGCAGTTACCGTTTTGCGACAGGGTCTGAAGCTTTCTTT.

In DNA, the CDR3 is TGTGCCATCAGTACAGGGGGCAGCACAGATACGCAGTATTTT. Amino acids: CAISTGGSTDTQYF. V usage is TRBV10-3 and J usage is TRBJ2-3, with TRBD1 matching over 9 bases. Germline V gene data show CDR1 as ENHRY and CDR2 as SYGVKD. The CDR3 is 14 amino acids. The J segment lost 0 bases and the V segment lost 5 bases, leaving 0 bases of the junction unmatched.

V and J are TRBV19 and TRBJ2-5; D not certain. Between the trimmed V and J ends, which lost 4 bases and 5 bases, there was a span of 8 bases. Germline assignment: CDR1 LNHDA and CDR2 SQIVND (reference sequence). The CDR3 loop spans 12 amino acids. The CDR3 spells CASSTTVETQYF. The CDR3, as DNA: TGTGCCAGTAGTACGACGGTGGAGACCCAGTACTTC.

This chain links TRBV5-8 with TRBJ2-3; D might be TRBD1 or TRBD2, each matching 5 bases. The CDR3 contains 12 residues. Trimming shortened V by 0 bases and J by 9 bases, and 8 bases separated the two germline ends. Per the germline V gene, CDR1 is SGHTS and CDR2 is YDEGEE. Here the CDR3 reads CASSLGWDTQYF. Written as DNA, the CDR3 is TGTGCCAGCAGCTTGGGGTGGGACACGCAGTATTTT.

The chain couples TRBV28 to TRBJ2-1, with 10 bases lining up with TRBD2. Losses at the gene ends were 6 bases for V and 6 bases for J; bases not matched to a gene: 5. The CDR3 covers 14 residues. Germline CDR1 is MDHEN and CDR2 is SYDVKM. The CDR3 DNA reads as TGTGCCAGCAGCATACTAGCGGGATTCAATGAGCAGTTCTTC. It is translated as CASSILAGFNEQFF.

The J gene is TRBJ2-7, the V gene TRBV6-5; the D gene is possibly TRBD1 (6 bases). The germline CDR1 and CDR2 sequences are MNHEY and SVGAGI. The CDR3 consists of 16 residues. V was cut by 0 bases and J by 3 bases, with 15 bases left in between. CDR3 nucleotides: TGTGCCAGCAGTTACTCGACCAATGGACAGAACTACGAGCAGTACTTC. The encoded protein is CASSYSTNGQNYEQYF.

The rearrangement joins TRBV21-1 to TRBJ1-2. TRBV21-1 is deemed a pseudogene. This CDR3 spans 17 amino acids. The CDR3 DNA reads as TGTGCCAGCAGCAAAGAGGCGGACGGGGGGAAAAAGGAGGGCTACACCTTC. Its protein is CASSKEADGGKKEGYTF.

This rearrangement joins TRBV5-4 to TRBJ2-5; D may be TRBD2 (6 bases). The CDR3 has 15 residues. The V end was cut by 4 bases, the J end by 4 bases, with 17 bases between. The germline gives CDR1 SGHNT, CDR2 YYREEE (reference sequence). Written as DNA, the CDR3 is TGTGCCAGCAGCCCATATGGGGGGAGTCGAGAGACCCAGTACTTC. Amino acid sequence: CASSPYGGSRETQYF.

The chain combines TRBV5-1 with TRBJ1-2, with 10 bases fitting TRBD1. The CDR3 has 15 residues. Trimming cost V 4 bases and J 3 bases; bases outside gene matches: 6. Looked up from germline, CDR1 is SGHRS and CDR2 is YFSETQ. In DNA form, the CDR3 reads TGCGCCAGCAGCGTCTCCGGGACAGGGGACTATGGCTACACCTTC. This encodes CASSVSGTGDYGYTF.

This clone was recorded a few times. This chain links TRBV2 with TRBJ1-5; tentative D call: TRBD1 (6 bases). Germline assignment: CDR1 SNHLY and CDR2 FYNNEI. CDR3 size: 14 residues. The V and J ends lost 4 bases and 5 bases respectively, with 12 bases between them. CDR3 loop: CASSAYRDYQPQHF. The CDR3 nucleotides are TGTGCCAGCAGTGCTTACAGGGATTATCAGCCCCAGCATTTT.

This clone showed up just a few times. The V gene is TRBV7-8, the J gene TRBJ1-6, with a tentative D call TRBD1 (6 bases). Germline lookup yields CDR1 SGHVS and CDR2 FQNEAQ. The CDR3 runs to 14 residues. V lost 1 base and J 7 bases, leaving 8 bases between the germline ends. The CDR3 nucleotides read TGTGCCAGCAGCTTAGTGGACAGCAATTCACCCCTCCACTTT. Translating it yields CASSLVDSNSPLHF.

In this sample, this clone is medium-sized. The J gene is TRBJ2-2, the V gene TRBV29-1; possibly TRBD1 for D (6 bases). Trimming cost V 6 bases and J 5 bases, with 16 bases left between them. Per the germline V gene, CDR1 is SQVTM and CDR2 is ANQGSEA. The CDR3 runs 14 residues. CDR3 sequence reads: CSVPGTLFTGELFF. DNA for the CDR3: TGCAGCGTCCCCGGGACACTTTTTACCGGGGAGCTGTTTTTT.

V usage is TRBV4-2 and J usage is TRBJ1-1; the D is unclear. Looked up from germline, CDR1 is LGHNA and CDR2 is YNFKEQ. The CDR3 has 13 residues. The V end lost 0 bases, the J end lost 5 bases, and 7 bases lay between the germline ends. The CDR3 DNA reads TGTGCCAGCAGCCAAGATCCAGAAACTGAAGCTTTCTTT. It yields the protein CASSQDPETEAFF.

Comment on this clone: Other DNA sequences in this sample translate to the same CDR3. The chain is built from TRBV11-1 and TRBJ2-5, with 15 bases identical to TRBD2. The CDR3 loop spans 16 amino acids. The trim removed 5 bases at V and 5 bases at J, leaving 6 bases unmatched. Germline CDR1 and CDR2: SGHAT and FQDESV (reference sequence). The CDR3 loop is CASSVGLAGGPETQYF. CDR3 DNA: TGTGCCAGCAGCGTCGGACTAGCGGGAGGGCCTGAGACCCAGTACTTC.

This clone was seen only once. The CDR3 here is CASSEAKQGGQFF. The CDR3 nucleotides are TGTGCCAGCAGTGAAGCAAAACAGGGGGGGCAGTTCTTC. This rearrangement joins TRBV6-1 to TRBJ2-1; 8 bases are shared with TRBD1. CDR1 MNHNS and CDR2 SASEGT come from the germline V gene. V was pared by 0 bases and J by 12 bases, with 4 bases of the junction left unmatched. This CDR3 is built from 13 residues.

CDR3 in DNA: TGTGCCAGCAGTAGGGACAGGGGCAATCAGCCCCAGCATTTT. It translates to CASSRDRGNQPQHF. The chain uses TRBV6-1 and TRBJ1-5, with 9 bases that match TRBD1. CDR1 and CDR2 from the germline V gene are MNHNS and SASEGT. The CDR3 extends over 14 amino acids. V was clipped by 5 bases and J by 2 bases; unmatched bases: 1.

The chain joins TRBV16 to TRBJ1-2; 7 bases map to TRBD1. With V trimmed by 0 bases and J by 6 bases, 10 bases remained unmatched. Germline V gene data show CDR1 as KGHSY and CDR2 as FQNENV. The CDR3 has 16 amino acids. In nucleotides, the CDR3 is TGTGCCAGCAGCCAATCCCCCGACAGGGTAGGAGATGGCTACACCTTC. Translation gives CASSQSPDRVGDGYTF.